The 10 T cell receptor beta chains presented below share a single source sample, sequenced in a study of blood T cell repertoires in COVID-19. The protocol was immunoSEQ multiplex PCR, while the TCRdb copy is restricted to in-frame clones and leaves out a portion. Of 100,000 or so clones in the sample, about 88% were seen once. The sample consisted of peripheral blood. These receptors came from a woman between 55 and 75 years old with acute or convalescent COVID-19.

The chain has TRBV28 and TRBJ2-1; unclear D gene. CDR1 MDHEN and CDR2 SYDVKM come from the germline V gene. With 5 bases removed from V and 8 bases from J, the gap between germline ends came to 7 bases. The CDR3 sequence is 11 residues long. The CDR3 is CASSPRDEQFF. As DNA, the CDR3 is TGTGCCAGCAGTCCCCGCGATGAGCAGTTCTTC.

V usage is TRBV11-2 and J usage is TRBJ2-1, with unresolved D. The CDR3 sequence is 12 residues long. The V and J ends lost 0 bases and 9 bases respectively, with 6 bases between them. Looked up from germline, CDR1 is SGHAT and CDR2 is FQNNGV. CDR3 in DNA: TGTGCCAGCAGCTTAGATGCAGGTGAGCAGTTCTTC. This codes for CASSLDAGEQFF.

CDR3 in amino acids: CAISRNTEAFF. The DNA for the CDR3 is TGTGCCATCAGCCGGAACACTGAAGCTTTCTTT. The chain employs TRBV10-3 and TRBJ1-1; D uncertain. V was cut by 6 bases and J by 1 base, with 3 bases left in between. Germline V gene sequence: CDR1 ENHRY, CDR2 SYGVKD. The CDR3 has 11 amino acids.

The chain is built from TRBV4-2 and TRBJ2-1; 7 nucleotides line up with TRBD2. This CDR3 contains 17 residues. Per germline, CDR1 LGHNA and CDR2 YNFKEQ. V gave up 0 bases and J gave up 0 bases; unmatched junction bases: 5. The CDR3 loop is CASSQDGGVRSYNEQFF. As DNA, the CDR3 is TGTGCCAGCAGCCAAGATGGGGGGGTGCGCTCCTACAATGAGCAGTTCTTC.

The chain joins TRBV29-1 to TRBJ2-1; no clear D. CDR3 length equals 12 residues. Per the germline V gene, CDR1 is SQVTM and CDR2 is ANQGSEA. Between the trimmed V and J ends, which lost 6 bases and 2 bases, there was a span of 8 bases. The CDR3 DNA sequence: TGCAGCGTGAGTGGAGCCTACAATGAGCAGTTCTTC. This translates into CSVSGAYNEQFF.

The V gene is TRBV9, the J gene TRBJ2-2, with TRBD2 matching over 14 bases. The CDR3 sequence is 19 residues long. Germline-derived CDR1 and CDR2 are SGDLS and YYNGEE. Trimming removed 4 bases from V and 4 bases from J; junction bases left unmatched: 12. CDR3 DNA: TGTGCCAGCAGCCCGGGGACTAGCGGGGGCCGTGAACGCACCGGGGAGCTGTTTTTT. Translating gives CASSPGTSGGRERTGELFF.

J is TRBJ2-1 and V is TRBV2, with TRBD2 matching over 10 bases. Germline CDR1 reads SNHLY; CDR2 reads FYNNEI. The CDR3 is made up of 16 amino acids. J was trimmed by 8 bases and V by 7 bases; bases with no gene match: 14. The DNA of the CDR3 is TGTGCCAGCAATCCTTTGAGGAAGCGGGGGGGTCATGAGCAGTTCTTC. Translation gives CASNPLRKRGGHEQFF. Based on the CDR3 plus reference TRBV2 and TRBJ2-1, the full variable domain is EPEVTQTPSHQVTQMGQEVILRCVPISNHLYFYWYRQILGQKVEFLVSFYNNEISEKSEIFDDQFSVERPDGSNFTLKIRSTKLEDSAMYFCASNPLRKRGGHEQFFGPGTRLTVL.

The V and J genes are TRBV28 and TRBJ1-2; weak D call: TRBD1 (6 bases). The CDR3 contains 15 residues. The V end was cut by 5 bases, the J end by 0 bases, with 13 bases between. Germline V gene lookup returns CDR1 MDHEN and CDR2 SYDVKM. The CDR3 DNA reads TGTGCCAGCAGTGCCACAGGGAATTCTAACTATGGCTACACCTTC. Encoded protein: CASSATGNSNYGYTF.

In its sample, this clone was seen a few times. V is TRBV3-1 (or the pseudogene TRBV3-2) and J is TRBJ2-3; TRBD1 aligns across 9 bases. The CDR3 is 15 residues long. The germline CDR1 and CDR2 sequences are LGHDT and YNNKEL (reference sequence). V gave up 4 bases and J gave up 4 bases; unmatched junction bases: 6. The CDR3 is CASSLRDRAADTQYF. Written as DNA, the CDR3 is TGTGCCAGCAGCCTCCGGGACAGGGCGGCAGATACGCAGTATTTT.

This rearrangement joins TRBV5-1 to TRBJ1-1; TRBD1 is a possible D gene (6 bases). The CDR3 runs to 15 residues. V lost 4 bases and J lost 2, with 15 bases in between. CDR1 is SGHRS and CDR2 is YFSETQ in the germline V gene. The DNA for the CDR3 is TGCGCCAGCAGCATACAGGGACCGACTAACACTGAAGCTTTCTTT. Translated: CASSIQGPTNTEAFF.